This T cell receptor beta chain was found in a study of cytomegalovirus exposure and HLA in healthy donors (TCRdb year 2017). Broadly, across the study: According to an earlier analysis of several hundred of the donors, 150 million to 200 million T cells yielded 90 million to 140 million unique TCR beta sequences and approximately 300 Gb of sequence data. HLA typing included class I and class II loci at four-digit resolution. In a later analysis, previously published TCR beta repertoires from several hundred donors were re-analyzed and high-resolution HLA genotyping was added so that TCR occurrence patterns could be studied. The number of donors typed differed by locus, with about 629-630 for A, B, C, DRB1 and DQB1, approximately 500 for DQA1, about 610 for DPA1, and around 430 for DPB1. On average, 235,054 unique TCR beta nucleotide sequences were sequenced per donor among a few hundred genotyped donors of the cohort, with around 19% of those sequences being non-productive. In an earlier analysis of about 590 of the donors, high-throughput TCR beta sequencing was used to judge whether each TCR beta V gene segment behaved as functional or pseudogenic. Rather than using new phenotypic data, the later analysis identified candidate immune exposures from TCR beta sequences and from how often those sequences occurred across donors. A handful of DR-DQ haplotypes were handled as single units for association and clustering because linkage in the cohort was strong. The study aimed to test whether signatures of past pathogen exposure could be identified by cataloging public T cell receptors. An early release covering roughly 600 HLA-typed donors comprised roughly 300 gigabases of sequencing data and around 80 million unique TCR sequences. A separate validation cohort of over a hundred different subjects was used in addition to the 666-subject first cohort. Of the roughly 400 genotyped donors, approximately 80% were placed in the genetic ancestry cluster associated with self-reported Caucasian donors. In a later genetic analysis, genome-wide SNP genotypes for about three fifths of the roughly 670 donors were used, and that subset was treated as a discovery cohort. Every discovery cohort repertoire had been produced on one sequencing platform. To predict cytomegalovirus infection status, the study combined high-throughput TCR immunosequencing, statistical association of individual TCRs with disease status, and machine learning. The study used immunosequencing to profile the T cell repertoires of 666 subjects and linked those repertoires to cytomegalovirus serostatus. Donor age, sex, ethnicity and CMV serostatus were compiled alongside the repertoire data. Overall study results and their limits: A total of roughly 160 TCR beta chains were listed by the study as associated with cytomegalovirus. Correlated functional status among segregating V segments might be attributable to linkage disequilibrium, but an unknown experimental factor could not be ruled out. Presence/absence analyses assumed roughly uniform sequencing depth across donors, an assumption that may not hold. In vitro tests confirmed that three of the cytomegalovirus-associated TCR beta chains recognize cytomegalovirus antigens. In an earlier analysis of around 600 of the donors, most TCR beta V segments appeared in productive rearrangements about 90% or about 30% of the time, broadly matching IMGT annotations. HLA typing was unavailable for some donors at each locus, so association tests used only the typed subset. Across donors, most TCR sequences were observed very rarely, whereas some public TCRs were present in many individuals. Compared with equally common non-associated chains, HLA-associated TCR beta chains in a later analysis were more clonally expanded and had lower generation probabilities. In a later genetic analysis, fewer N-insertions in productive TCRs were reported among donors in an Asian-associated ancestry cluster than the approximately 710-donor mean. Several of the top co-occurrence clusters appeared to be linked to parvovirus B19, influenza, CMV and Epstein-Barr virus, according to a later analysis. The authors suggested that the approach could potentially be extended to other disease states and immunological phenotypes. Most CMV-associated TCR beta chains appeared to be HLA-restricted in a later analysis, and the HLA associations seemed to be driven largely by CMV exposure. The cohort was sequenced for TCR beta chains only, and without alpha or paired-chain data the features that could be detected were limited. Some IMGT-functional V segments, including TRBV6-2 and TRBV6-3, could not be distinguished by the 87-base-pair reads and were therefore excluded. A cluster of highly shared sequence variants was judged likely to be a technical artifact of the sequencing pipeline. A later analysis found that TCR association rates varied across HLA loci, with DRB1 alleles showing the most associated TCRs and HLA-C alleles the fewest. A later genetic analysis associated a missense DCLRE1C variant with V-gene and J-gene trimming of TCR beta chains, and an independent cohort replicated the association. Assigning TCR associations to individual alleles was difficult when HLA alleles, especially DR and DQ, strongly co-occurred. Immune exposure information for the cohort was limited to CMV serostatus. Because counts were too low, 15 to 20 rarely observed V segments, including chromosome 9 orphons, were left out of the earlier analysis of 500 to 650 of the donors. Cytomegalovirus status was reported to be diagnosed by the classifier with high specificity and sensitivity in both the original and validation cohorts. At a false discovery rate of 0.05, a later analysis linked approximately 18,000 TCR beta sequences to specific HLA alleles. A further reported finding was that TCR beta sequences accurately predicted the HLA-A and HLA-B alleles for most subjects in the first cohort.

The cohort consisted of fewer than 700 healthy bone marrow donors. At the time of sampling, all cohort members were nominally healthy, though unrecorded immune exposures were likely present. The donor was CMV seropositive and belonged to the group of a few hundred seropositive cohort members. A peripheral blood sample was collected from each donor, and TCR beta sequencing was performed on peripheral blood mononuclear cells. The Qiagen DNeasy Blood Extraction Kit was used to extract genomic DNA from the blood cell samples. Turning to this clone: What antigen it recognizes has not been identified. Base qualities are not at hand, and no much larger clone is one base apart.

The method was the immunoSEQ multiplex PCR assay. For the multiplex PCR, a mixture combining 60 forward primers for TCR Vbeta segments and 13 reverse primers for TCR Jbeta segments was used. The CDR3 region of rearranged TCR beta genes was amplified from genomic DNA by a multiplex PCR assay. Amplified TCR beta libraries were sequenced as 87-base-pair reads on the Illumina HiSeq System. Under the source paper's analysis protocol: Across the 670 or so repertoires, a later analysis counted tens of millions of unique TCR beta chains, approximately 10 million of which were shared by at least two donors. To remove PCR and sequencing errors, raw reads were error-corrected and collapsed into unique sequences using a nearest-neighbor algorithm that merged closely related sequences. To assign V, D and J gene segments, CDR3 sequences were aligned to IMGT reference sequences. For a sequence to be retained, a match of at least six nucleotides to both a V gene segment and a J gene segment was required. A rearrangement counted as productive if the CDR3 had no stop codons and remained in frame with V and J, and every other rearrangement counted as non-productive. CDR3 was defined according to IMGT convention as the region running from the second conserved V-encoded cysteine to the conserved J-encoded phenylalanine. The earlier analysis of roughly 590 of the donors excluded any sequence lacking an unambiguous match to a single V gene segment. An earlier analysis of 587 of the donors classified V segments as functional when productive rearrangements were above 56.7% and as segregating when the standard deviation between donors was above 5%. A statistical classification framework was built for diagnosing cytomegalovirus status from the catalog of TCR beta chain sequences. In a later analysis, V and J genes were assigned by comparing TCR nucleotide sequences against IMGT/GENE-DB human TR gene sequences. The TCRdist pipeline was used in a later analysis to assign CDR3 sequences and most-parsimonious VDJ recombination scenarios. In a later analysis, each TCR beta chain was defined by its CDR3 amino acid sequence together with its V-gene family, and reads without a unique V-gene family were excluded. A later analysis removed 550 to 650 highly shared, low-generation-probability nucleotide sequences to deal with suspected cross-contamination and a sequencing artifact. For each public chain, a later analysis derived a clonal expansion index from normalized ranks of inferred template counts within each repertoire. In a later analysis, generation probabilities were computed using a VDJ recombination model fitted to out-of-frame rearrangements, and the results were checked against IGoR. A later analysis scored TCR-TCR, TCR-HLA and TCR-CMV co-occurrence with hypergeometric tests, applying a repertoire-size bias correction to TCR pairs. In a later analysis, false discovery rates were estimated by permuting HLA or CMV assignments 20 times. A later analysis grouped co-occurring TCRs with DBSCAN, adding TCRdist sequence similarity when clustering within HLA-allele-positive subsets. Repertoires with fewer than 30,000 or more than 120,000 public chains were left out of co-occurrence clustering, as were four to six repertoires with anomalous nucleotide sharing. TCRdb limited this immuneACCESS table to in-frame rearrangements with V and J called. A share of clones is missing; checked studies link under half to unresolved V genes, and the rest is unexplained. The V and J calls and the clone size are those of that table, but D and trimming were determined from the DNA. The sample records approximately 120,000 clones, over 60% of which are singletons. The top ten constitute approximately 13% of the sample.

V drops 3 bases and J drops 0 bases, leaving 16 bases in between. The germline V gene specifies SGDLS as CDR1 and YYNGEE as CDR2. The CDR3 holds 17 amino acids from the cysteine to the phenylalanine. Only CDR3 DNA is held: 51 bases, read in frame from base 1. What was sequenced was PBMCs. This TCR was sampled from a woman between 55 and 75 years old in good health and CMV-seropositive. The rearranged segments are TRBV9 and TRBJ2-1, and possibly TRBD2, on 5 matching bases. This receptor has the CDR3 CASSGRDYQLSYNEQFF. The nucleotide sequence reads TGTGCCAGCAGCGGTCGCGACTACCAACTCTCCTACAATGAGCAGTTCTTC.